The 7 T cell receptor beta chains in this list originate from one sample, sequenced in a study of blood T cell repertoires in COVID-19. Produced via immunoSEQ multiplex PCR; TCRdb's table is partial and in-frame only. The repertoire holds over 350,000 clones, roughly 89% seen once, with about 4.3% in the top ten. Sequences were obtained from peripheral blood. The receptors originated from a woman aged 25 to 45 with acute or convalescent COVID-19.

The chain joins TRBV20-1 to TRBJ2-2; 14 bases match TRBD2. Trimming took 3 bases from V and 2 from J; bases not matched to a gene: 14. The germline gives CDR1 DFQATT, CDR2 SNEGSKA (reference sequence). The CDR3 sequence is 20 residues long. DNA of the CDR3: TGCAGTGCTAGTGAACTGACTAGCGGGGGGGCCGATTCAAACACCGGGGAGCTGTTTTTT. Translating it yields CSASELTSGGADSNTGELFF.

This clone showed up just a few times. This chain connects TRBV7-9 to TRBJ1-2; D remains ambiguous. Germline V gene data show CDR1 as SEHNR and CDR2 as FQNEAQ (reference sequence). The CDR3 spans 12 residues. The V end lost 4 bases, the J end lost 4 bases, and 7 bases lay between the germline ends. CDR3: CASSSLSYGYTF. The CDR3 coding sequence is TGTGCCAGCAGCTCATTGAGCTATGGCTACACCTTC.

This chain uses TRBV19 with TRBJ2-2; D unclear. This CDR3 region has 14 residues. The germline V and J ends were trimmed by 5 bases and 3 bases, with 10 bases remaining between them. Per germline, CDR1 LNHDA and CDR2 SQIVND (reference sequence). DNA of the CDR3: TGTGCCAGTAGTGACGGGTTTTACACCGGGGAGCTGTTTTTT. It encodes CASSDGFYTGELFF.

The rearrangement joins TRBV4-1 to TRBJ1-5; the D gene is possibly TRBD1 (6 bases). The V and J ends lost 1 base and 8 bases respectively, with 21 bases between them. This CDR3 is 17 amino acids long. Germline CDR1 and CDR2: MGHRA and YSYEKL. CDR3 sequence reads: CASSQGIRGRGGEPQHF. CDR3 nucleotides: TGCGCCAGCAGCCAAGGAATCCGGGGGCGCGGGGGGGAGCCCCAGCATTTT.

The chain is built from TRBV9 and TRBJ2-1; D may be TRBD2 (6 bases). Germline assignment: CDR1 SGDLS and CDR2 YYNGEE. This CDR3 is 13 amino acids long. V gave up 4 bases and J gave up 3 bases, with 8 bases separating them. CDR3 sequence: CASSPSVYNEQFF. In nucleotides, the CDR3 is TGTGCCAGCAGCCCTAGCGTCTACAATGAGCAGTTCTTC.

The V gene is TRBV28, the J gene TRBJ1-1; D uncertain. The CDR3 contains 13 residues. Between the trimmed V and J ends, which lost 1 base and 1 base, there was a span of 4 bases. Per germline, CDR1 MDHEN and CDR2 SYDVKM. The CDR3 here is CASSLYRNTEAFF. CDR3 coding DNA: TGTGCCAGCAGTTTATACAGGAACACTGAAGCTTTCTTT.

The chain uses TRBV9 and TRBJ2-1, with TRBD2 identical over 10 bases. The CDR3 loop spans 17 amino acids. V trimming: 4 bases; J trimming: 6 bases; junction bases outside the gene matches: 13. Germline CDR1 and CDR2: SGDLS and YYNGEE. The CDR3 here is CASSPYFLAGDTNEQFF. In DNA form, the CDR3 reads TGTGCCAGCAGCCCCTATTTCCTAGCGGGGGATACCAATGAGCAGTTCTTC.